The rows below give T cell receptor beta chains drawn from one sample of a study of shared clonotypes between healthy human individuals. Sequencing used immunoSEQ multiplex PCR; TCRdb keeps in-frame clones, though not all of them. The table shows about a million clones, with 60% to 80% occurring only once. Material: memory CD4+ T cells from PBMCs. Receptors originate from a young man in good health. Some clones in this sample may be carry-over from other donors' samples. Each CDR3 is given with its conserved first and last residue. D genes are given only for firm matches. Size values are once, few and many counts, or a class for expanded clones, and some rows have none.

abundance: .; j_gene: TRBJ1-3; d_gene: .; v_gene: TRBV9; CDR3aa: CASSVGEDLSPGNTIYF; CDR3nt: TGTGCCAGCAGCGTAGGAGAGGACCTATCTCCTGGAAACACCATATATTTT
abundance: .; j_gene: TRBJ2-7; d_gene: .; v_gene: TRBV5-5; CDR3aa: CASSMGAGPYEQYF; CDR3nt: TGTGCCAGCAGCATGGGGGCGGGTCCCTACGAGCAGTACTTC
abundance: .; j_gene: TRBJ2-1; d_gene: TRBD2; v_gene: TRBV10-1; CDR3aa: CASSGYRSGSYNEQFF; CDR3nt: TGCGCCAGCAGTGGTTACCGGAGCGGGAGTTACAATGAGCAGTTCTTC
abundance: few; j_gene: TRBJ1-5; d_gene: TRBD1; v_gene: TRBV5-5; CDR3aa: CASSFGTGGQPQHF; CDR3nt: TGTGCCAGCAGCTTCGGGACAGGGGGTCAGCCCCAGCATTTT
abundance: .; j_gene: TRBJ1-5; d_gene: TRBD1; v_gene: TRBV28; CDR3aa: CASNLGQGANQPQHF; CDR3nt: TGTGCCAGCAACCTCGGACAGGGCGCGAATCAGCCCCAGCATTTT
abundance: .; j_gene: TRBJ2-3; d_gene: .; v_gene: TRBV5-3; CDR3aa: CARSRPLCTDTQYF; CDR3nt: TGTGCCAGAAGCCGGCCCCTCTGCACAGATACGCAGTATTTT
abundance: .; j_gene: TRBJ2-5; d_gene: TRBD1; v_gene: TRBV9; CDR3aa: CASSTPGGTLQETQYF; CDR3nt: TGTGCCAGCAGCACCCCAGGGGGTACTTTGCAAGAGACCCAGTACTTC
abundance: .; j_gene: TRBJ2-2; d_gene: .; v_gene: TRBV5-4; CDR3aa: CASSFPGAEGGELFF; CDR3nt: TGTGCCAGCAGCTTCCCGGGTGCCGAGGGCGGGGAGCTGTTTTTT
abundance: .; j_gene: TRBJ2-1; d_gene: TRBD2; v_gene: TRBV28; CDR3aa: CASSLVLRGSGRSLTYNEQFF; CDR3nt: TGTGCCAGCAGTTTGGTACTCCGTGGTAGCGGGAGGTCCCTAACCTACAATGAGCAGTTCTTC
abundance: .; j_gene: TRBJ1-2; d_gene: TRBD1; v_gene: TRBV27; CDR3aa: CASSSAGGARGYTF; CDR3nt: TGTGCCAGCAGTTCAGCAGGGGGCGCGAGGGGCTACACCTTC
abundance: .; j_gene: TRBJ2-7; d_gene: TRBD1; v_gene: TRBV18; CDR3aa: CASSPPEGTGGYEQYF; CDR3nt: TGTGCCAGCTCACCACCGGAGGGGACAGGCGGGTACGAGCAGTACTTC
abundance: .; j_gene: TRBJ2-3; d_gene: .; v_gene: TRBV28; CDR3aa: CASSLQRGADTQYF; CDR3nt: TGTGCCAGCAGCCTCCAACGGGGAGCAGATACGCAGTATTTT
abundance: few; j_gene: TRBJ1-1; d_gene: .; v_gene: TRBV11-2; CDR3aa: CASGQRTEAFF; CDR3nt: TGTGCCAGCGGGCAGAGGACTGAAGCTTTCTTT
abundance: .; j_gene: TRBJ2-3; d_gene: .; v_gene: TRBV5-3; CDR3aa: CARSFLRKQPRDTQYF; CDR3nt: TGTGCCAGAAGCTTCTTAAGGAAACAACCCCGAGATACGCAGTATTTT
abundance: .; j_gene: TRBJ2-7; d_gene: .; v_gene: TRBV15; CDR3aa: CATSRDRGYEQYF; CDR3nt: TGTGCCACCAGCAGAGATCGGGGGTACGAGCAGTACTTC